These 25 T cell receptor beta chains were sequenced from one sample in a study of vaccination effects on CD4 cells after COVID-19. Viral peptide pool expansion of antigen-specific CD4+ T cells preceded sequencing in the ViraFEST assay. Subsequent to a culture period of roughly 11 days, CD4+ T cells were isolated. Prior SARS-CoV-2 infection was absent in the vaccine recipients, as shown by negative nucleocapsid antibodies. The antigens of these receptors remain unknown. This table comes from immunoSEQ multiplex PCR, and its TCRdb copy is limited to in-frame clones, with some not included. The table lists over 20,000 clones, less than 80% of them singletons. The sequencing used CD4+ T cells from PBMCs cultured with SARS-CoV-2 spike peptides, collected before COVID-19 vaccination. The receptors were gathered from a human donor who received a COVID-19 vaccine.

This clone was counted only a few times. The rearrangement links TRBV29-1 to TRBJ2-7; 8 positions match TRBD2. J was trimmed by 3 bases and V by 7 bases; bases with no gene match: 5. CDR1 is SQVTM, CDR2 ANQGSEA, per germline. The CDR3 contains 12 residues. The CDR3 nucleotides are TGCAGCGGGGGGACTAGACTCTACGAGCAGTACTTC. Protein product: CSGGTRLYEQYF.

This clone was counted once. The V and J genes are TRBV5-6 and TRBJ2-7; TRBD2 aligns across 11 bases. V shed 6 bases and J 0 bases; nucleotides not matched to a gene: 11. The CDR3 totals 17 residues. Germline V lookup: CDR1 SGHDT, CDR2 YYEEEE. The CDR3 sequence is CASNYLGLADSSYEQYF. CDR3 DNA: TGTGCCAGCAACTATCTGGGACTAGCGGATAGCTCCTACGAGCAGTACTTC.

This sequence joins TRBV9 and TRBJ1-1, with 8 bases that match TRBD1. This CDR3 is built from 14 residues. With V trimmed by 2 bases and J by 1 base, 1 base remained unmatched. CDR1 SGDLS and CDR2 YYNGEE come from the germline V gene. The CDR3 is CASSVGTGNTEAFF. In DNA form, the CDR3 reads TGTGCCAGCAGCGTCGGGACAGGGAACACTGAAGCTTTCTTT.

This sequence joins TRBV3-1 (or the pseudogene TRBV3-2) and TRBJ2-7; 8 bases are a match to TRBD1. This CDR3 region has 15 residues. Per the germline V gene, CDR1 is LGHDT and CDR2 is YNNKEL (reference sequence). J lost 2 bases, V lost 4 bases, and 7 bases had no gene match. The CDR3 region is CASSPPWTGTYEQYF. The CDR3 region has the DNA TGTGCCAGCAGCCCGCCCTGGACAGGGACCTACGAGCAGTACTTC.

The rearrangement uses TRBV10-3 and TRBJ1-1, with 8 bases that match TRBD1. The V gene end was trimmed by 2 bases and the J gene end by 4 bases; junction bases not matched to a gene: 6. The CDR3 sequence is 15 residues long. The V gene's germline CDR1 is ENHRY and CDR2 SYGVKD. The CDR3 sequence: CAISEPKTGGTEAFF. The CDR3 coding sequence is TGTGCCATCAGTGAGCCGAAAACAGGGGGCACTGAAGCTTTCTTT.

The chain has TRBV2 and TRBJ1-2, with no clear D. The CDR3 is 11 residues long. V dropped 4 bases and J dropped 8 bases, with 8 bases sitting between them. The V gene's germline CDR1 is SNHLY and CDR2 FYNNEI. The CDR3: CASSGREGYTF. The CDR3 DNA reads TGTGCCAGCAGTGGGAGGGAGGGCTACACCTTC.

The chain is built from TRBV3-1 (or the pseudogene TRBV3-2) and TRBJ2-3, with D hard to call. From germline, CDR1 is LGHDT and CDR2 YNNKEL (reference sequence). V gave up 1 base and J gave up 7 bases, with 6 bases separating them. The CDR3 runs to 12 residues. The CDR3 loop is CASSQVENTQYF. Here the CDR3 DNA reads TGTGCCAGCAGCCAAGTTGAGAATACGCAGTATTTT.

The chain carries TRBV19 and TRBJ2-1; 8 bases align to TRBD2. This CDR3 is built from 15 residues. Trimming cost V 5 bases and J 13 bases; bases outside gene matches: 16. The germline V gene has CDR1 LNHDA and CDR2 SQIVND (reference sequence). CDR3 sequence (DNA): TGTGCCAGTAGTTCGAGCGGGAGAAAACTCCTGGAACAGTTCTTC. This translates into CASSSSGRKLLEQFF.

This chain connects TRBV7-2 to TRBJ2-1; D is unclear. Per germline, CDR1 SGHTA and CDR2 FQGNSA. V lost 4 bases and J lost 5, with 15 bases in between. This CDR3 comprises 15 residues. CDR3 in DNA: TGTGCCAGCAGCTCCTTCAGGACGCTAAACAATGAGCAGTTCTTC. Its protein is CASSSFRTLNNEQFF.

The chain is built from TRBV29-1 and TRBJ1-2; TRBD1 matches at 9 bases. This CDR3 region has 13 residues. From germline, CDR1 is SQVTM and CDR2 ANQGSEA. V shed 4 bases, J shed 6 bases, and the junction held 6 bases outside the gene matches. CDR3 loop: CSVAPRQGDGYTF. CDR3 DNA: TGCAGCGTTGCCCCCCGACAGGGGGATGGCTACACCTTC.

This clone was detected only a few times. The rearrangement uses TRBV7-9 and TRBJ2-7; 8 bases are shared with TRBD1. The CDR3 spans 14 residues. The junction had 5 bases not matched to a gene; V was cut back by 6 bases and J by 1 base. Germline loops: CDR1 SEHNR, CDR2 FQNEAQ (reference sequence). CDR3 in amino acids: CASRTGGPSYEQYF. The CDR3 DNA is TGTGCCAGCAGAACAGGGGGACCATCCTACGAGCAGTACTTC.

This clone was recorded only once. The rearrangement joins TRBV5-1 to TRBJ2-5, with 8 bases identical to TRBD2. Germline values: CDR1 SGHRS, CDR2 YFSETQ. This CDR3 is 16 amino acids long. V was pared by 4 bases and J by 2 bases, with 10 bases of the junction left unmatched. CDR3 region: CASSLQAGGQQETQYF. The CDR3 nucleotides are TGCGCCAGCAGCCTCCAGGCGGGAGGACAGCAAGAGACCCAGTACTTC.

This rearrangement joins TRBV4-1 to TRBJ2-7, with 9 bases fitting TRBD1. The CDR3 length is 15 residues. The V gene end was trimmed by 1 base and the J gene end by 4 bases; junction bases not matched to a gene: 5. CDR1 is MGHRA and CDR2 is YSYEKL in the germline V gene. This chain's CDR3 is CASSQGGQGRYEQYF. The CDR3 DNA follows: TGCGCCAGCAGCCAAGGAGGACAGGGGAGGTACGAGCAGTACTTC.

The chain links TRBV4-2 to TRBJ2-1; 11 nucleotides align to TRBD2. The CDR3 extends over 16 amino acids. The germline gives CDR1 LGHNA, CDR2 YNFKEQ. The junction had 6 bases not matched to a gene; V was cut back by 3 bases and J by 5 bases. This chain's CDR3 is CASSHQGLADNNEQFF. Here the CDR3 DNA reads TGTGCCAGCAGCCACCAGGGACTAGCGGATAACAATGAGCAGTTCTTC.

The J gene is TRBJ1-1, the V gene TRBV5-1; TRBD1 matches 8 bases. CDR3 length: 14 amino acids. Trimming took 4 bases from V and 6 from J; bases not matched to a gene: 8. Germline CDR1 and CDR2: SGHRS and YFSETQ. CDR3 region: CASSPRTGTPEAFF. CDR3 sequence (DNA): TGCGCCAGCAGCCCGAGGACAGGGACGCCTGAAGCTTTCTTT.

The chain recombines TRBV27 with TRBJ1-5, with a weak D call TRBD1 (6 bases). V lost 2 bases to trimming and J lost 7 bases, with 15 bases between them. The CDR3 runs to 15 residues. Germline V gene sequence: CDR1 MNHEY, CDR2 SMNVEV (reference sequence). For the CDR3, the DNA is TGTGCCAGCAGTTTAGGAGGGGGAGTTGTGCAGCCCCAGCATTTT. It encodes CASSLGGGVVQPQHF.

The chain links TRBV2 to TRBJ2-7, with TRBD1 matching over 7 bases. The CDR3 runs to 12 residues. Germline V lookup: CDR1 SNHLY, CDR2 FYNNEI. After removal of 6 bases from V and 5 bases from J, the junction contained 4 bases not matched to a gene. CDR3 bases: TGTGCCAGCAGACGCGACAGGGACGAGCAGTACTTC. This translates into CASRRDRDEQYF.

The V and J genes are TRBV12-3 or TRBV12-4 and TRBJ2-3; D is unresolved. With 8 bases removed from V and 2 bases from J, the gap between germline ends came to 11 bases. The CDR3 covers 13 residues. The CDR3 loop reads CASVPTYTDTQYF. The CDR3 DNA is TGTGCCAGCGTGCCGACCTACACAGATACGCAGTATTTT.

The chain couples TRBV18 to TRBJ2-5; 7 bases agree with TRBD1. Germline loops: CDR1 KGHSH, CDR2 LQKENI. V was pared by 2 bases and J by 1 base, with 10 bases of the junction left unmatched. This CDR3 spans 17 amino acids. CDR3 residues: CASSPARTGVIQETQYF. For the CDR3, the DNA is TGTGCCAGCTCACCAGCAAGGACAGGTGTCATCCAAGAGACCCAGTACTTC.

The gene calls are TRBV18 and TRBJ1-5, with 7 bases identical to TRBD1. V lost 2 bases and J lost 3; bases outside the gene matches: 4. Looked up from germline, CDR1 is KGHSH and CDR2 is LQKENI. This CDR3 spans 15 amino acids. CDR3 loop: CASSPSGQINQPQHF. CDR3 DNA: TGTGCCAGCTCACCATCGGGACAGATCAATCAGCCCCAGCATTTT.

The genes are TRBV19 and TRBJ1-1; D is unresolved. V lost 3 bases, J lost 0 bases, and 14 bases lay in between. CDR3 length: 16 amino acids. Per germline, CDR1 LNHDA and CDR2 SQIVND (reference sequence). In DNA form, the CDR3 reads TGTGCCAGTAGTATCGGTCGGATAGCCATGAACACTGAAGCTTTCTTT. Translated, it gives CASSIGRIAMNTEAFF.

The V and J genes are TRBV6-1 and TRBJ2-7; the D is unclear. This CDR3 has 11 amino acids. CDR1 is MNHNS, CDR2 SASEGT, per germline. V lost 1 base to trimming and J lost 12 bases, with 10 bases between them. CDR3 DNA: TGTGCCAGCAGTGAAGGGGGTCGGACGTACTTC. Translating gives CASSEGGRTYF.

Points on this clone: This CDR3 is also generated by other DNA sequences in the sample. This CDR3 is CASSPRTLNTEAFF. The CDR3 DNA is TGTGCCAGCAGCCCCCGCACATTGAACACTGAAGCTTTCTTT. V usage is TRBV9 and J usage is TRBJ1-1; D unresolved. Germline V gene data show CDR1 as SGDLS and CDR2 as YYNGEE. V lost 4 bases to trimming and J lost 0 bases, with 10 bases between them. The CDR3 totals 14 residues.

The chain carries TRBV7-9 and TRBJ1-1; 12 bases map to TRBD1. The CDR3 runs to 16 residues. The V segment lost 1 base and the J segment 3 bases; nucleotides outside the gene matches: 3. In germline, CDR1 is SEHNR, CDR2 FQNEAQ (reference sequence). This chain's CDR3 is CASSLGGTGGYTEAFF. CDR3 bases: TGTGCCAGCAGCTTAGGCGGGACAGGGGGCTACACTGAAGCTTTCTTT.

The chain has TRBV27 and TRBJ2-1, with unresolved D. V lost 2 bases and J 5 bases, leaving 13 bases between the germline ends. Per germline, CDR1 MNHEY and CDR2 SMNVEV (reference sequence). There are 15 residues in the CDR3. Here the CDR3 reads CASSLGLGRDNEQFF. The CDR3 DNA follows: TGTGCCAGCAGTTTAGGCCTGGGCAGAGACAATGAGCAGTTCTTC.